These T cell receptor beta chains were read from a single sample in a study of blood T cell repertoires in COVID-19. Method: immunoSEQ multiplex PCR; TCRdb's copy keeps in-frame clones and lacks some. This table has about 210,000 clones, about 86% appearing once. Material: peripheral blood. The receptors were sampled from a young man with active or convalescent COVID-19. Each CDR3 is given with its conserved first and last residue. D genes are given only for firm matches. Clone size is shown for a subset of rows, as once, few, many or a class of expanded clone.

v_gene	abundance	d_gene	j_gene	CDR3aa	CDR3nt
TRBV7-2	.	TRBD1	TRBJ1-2	CASRLTGGLTSTF	TGTGCCAGCAGGTTGACAGGGGGGCTAACGAGTACCTTC
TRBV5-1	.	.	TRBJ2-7	CASSLQNEQYF	TGCGCCAGCAGCTTACAGAACGAGCAGTACTTC
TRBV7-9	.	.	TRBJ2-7	CASSLVSGYEQYF	TGTGCCAGCAGCTTAGTTTCGGGGTACGAGCAGTACTTC
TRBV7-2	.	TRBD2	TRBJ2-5	CASARGVAETQYF	TGTGCCAGCGCGCGGGGGGTTGCGGAGACCCAGTACTTC
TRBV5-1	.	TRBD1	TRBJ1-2	CASSLQGQGNNYGYTF	TGCGCCAGCAGCTTACAGGGACAGGGAAATAACTATGGCTACACCTTC
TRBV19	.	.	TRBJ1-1	CVTSNRVDTEAFF	TGTGTCACCAGCAACAGGGTGGACACTGAAGCTTTCTTT
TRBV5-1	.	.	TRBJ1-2	CASSHGQNPRSGYTF	TGCGCCAGCAGCCACGGACAGAACCCTAGGAGTGGCTACACCTTC
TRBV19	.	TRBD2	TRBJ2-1	CASSSSGGFIVNEQFF	TGTGCCAGTAGTAGTAGCGGGGGCTTTATAGTAAATGAGCAGTTCTTC
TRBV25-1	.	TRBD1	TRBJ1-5	CASRQGSDQPQHF	TGTGCCAGCAGACAGGGGTCGGATCAGCCCCAGCATTTT
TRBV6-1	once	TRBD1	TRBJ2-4	CASSESGLRPGQGADIQYF	TGTGCCAGCAGTGAAAGCGGGTTACGGCCAGGACAGGGGGCGGACATTCAGTACTTC
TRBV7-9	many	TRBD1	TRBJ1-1	CAAGKGQMNTEAFF	TGTGCCGCAGGAAAGGGACAGATGAACACTGAAGCTTTCTTT
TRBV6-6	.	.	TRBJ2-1	CASNQMTGLVYNEQFF	TGTGCCAGCAACCAGATGACAGGACTCGTTTACAATGAGCAGTTCTTC
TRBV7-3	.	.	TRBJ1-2	CASSLRGGTVGYTF	TGTGCCAGCAGCTTAAGGGGGGGAACGGTTGGCTACACCTTC
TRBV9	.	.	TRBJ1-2	CASSSLLGYTF	TGTGCCAGCAGCTCACTCCTCGGCTACACCTTC
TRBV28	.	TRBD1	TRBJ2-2	CASSLYPISGTGNTGELFF	TGTGCCAGCAGTTTATATCCCATCTCCGGGACAGGGAACACCGGGGAGCTGTTTTTT
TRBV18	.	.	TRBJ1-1	CASSPSHEHTEAFF	TGTGCCAGCTCACCAAGCCATGAGCACACTGAAGCTTTCTTT
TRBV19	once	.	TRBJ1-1	CASSISSNTEAFF	TGTGCCAGTAGTATTAGTAGCAACACTGAAGCTTTCTTT
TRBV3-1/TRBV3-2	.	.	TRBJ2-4	CASSPQLAKNIQYF	TGTGCCAGCAGCCCACAGCTAGCCAAAAACATTCAGTACTTC
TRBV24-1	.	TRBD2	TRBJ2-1	CATSDSKGSGRFNEQFF	TGTGCCACCAGTGATTCTAAGGGCAGCGGGAGGTTCAATGAGCAGTTCTTC
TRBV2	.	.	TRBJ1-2	CASSVWTDGGTF	TGTGCCAGCAGTGTTTGGACTGACGGCGGCACCTTC
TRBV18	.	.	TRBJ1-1	CASSPERREAFF	TGTGCCAGCTCACCCGAGAGGAGAGAAGCTTTCTTT
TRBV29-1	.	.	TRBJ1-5	CSVSLSQGMGQPQHF	TGCAGCGTCTCCCTTTCTCAGGGGATGGGTCAGCCCCAGCATTTT
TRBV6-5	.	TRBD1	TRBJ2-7	CASSRSGQGFYEQYF	TGTGCCAGCAGCCGATCGGGACAGGGGTTCTACGAGCAGTACTTC
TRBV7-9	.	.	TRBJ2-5	CASSFFFRGQETQYF	TGTGCCAGCAGCTTTTTTTTTCGGGGTCAAGAGACCCAGTACTTC
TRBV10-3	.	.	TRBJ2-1	CAISESRDNEQFF	TGTGCCATCAGTGAGTCGCGGGATAATGAGCAGTTCTTC